What follows describes a single T cell receptor beta chain. The CDR3 runs to 15 residues. CDR1 is MDHEN, CDR2 SYDVKM, per germline. V shed 4 bases and J shed 4 bases, with 13 bases lying between them. This sample was taken from a study of cytomegalovirus exposure and HLA in healthy donors. PCR involved 60 Vbeta and 13 Jbeta primers. In the original processing: Later, some 79 million unique TCR beta chains were counted in an analysis, and about 10 million of them were shared. Assay used: immunoSEQ multiplex PCR; TCRdb lists only in-frame clones, some missing. V, J and clone size derive from that table, while D and trimming were established from the DNA sequence. Its listing shows some 150,000 clones.

The TCR originated in a woman in her late teens or twenties in good health and CMV-seronegative. This chain connects TRBV28 to TRBJ1-4, with D maybe TRBD1 (5 bases). Sequenced input: PBMCs. Written as DNA, the CDR3 is TGTGCCAGCAGTTCCACCTTGGGGCTTAATGAAAAACTGTTTTTT. Its translation is CASSSTLGLNEKLFF.